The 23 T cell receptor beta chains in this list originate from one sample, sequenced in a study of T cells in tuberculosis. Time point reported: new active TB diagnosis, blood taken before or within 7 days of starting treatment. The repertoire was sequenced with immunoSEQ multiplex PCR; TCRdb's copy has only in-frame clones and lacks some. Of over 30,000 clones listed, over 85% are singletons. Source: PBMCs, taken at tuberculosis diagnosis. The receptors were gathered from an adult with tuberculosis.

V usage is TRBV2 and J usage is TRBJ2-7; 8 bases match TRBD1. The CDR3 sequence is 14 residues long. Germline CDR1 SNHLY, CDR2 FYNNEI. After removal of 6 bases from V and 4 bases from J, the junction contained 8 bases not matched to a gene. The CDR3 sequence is CASRQQGDSYEQYF. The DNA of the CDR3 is TGTGCCAGCAGGCAACAGGGGGATTCTTACGAGCAGTACTTC.

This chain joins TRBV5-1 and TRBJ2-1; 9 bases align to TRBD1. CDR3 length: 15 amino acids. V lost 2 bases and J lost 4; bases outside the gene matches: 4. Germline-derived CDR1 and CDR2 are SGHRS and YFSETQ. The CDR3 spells CASSLQGAGYNEQFF. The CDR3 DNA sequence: TGCGCCAGCAGCTTACAGGGGGCGGGATACAATGAGCAGTTCTTC.

CDR3 loop: CASIAEGADYTEAFF. DNA for the CDR3: TGTGCCAGCATTGCCGAGGGGGCTGACTACACTGAAGCTTTCTTT. The V and J genes are TRBV28 and TRBJ1-1, with 7 bases lining up with TRBD1. Germline V gives CDR1 MDHEN, CDR2 SYDVKM. CDR3 length: 15 amino acids. J was trimmed by 3 bases and V by 7 bases; bases with no gene match: 11.

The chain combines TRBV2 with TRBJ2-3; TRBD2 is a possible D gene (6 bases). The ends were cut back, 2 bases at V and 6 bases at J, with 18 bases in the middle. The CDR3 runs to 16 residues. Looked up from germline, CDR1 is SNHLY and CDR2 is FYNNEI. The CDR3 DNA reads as TGTGCCAGCAGTGAATTCGCGGGGCAGGGAAGTGATACGCAGTATTTT. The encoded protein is CASSEFAGQGSDTQYF.

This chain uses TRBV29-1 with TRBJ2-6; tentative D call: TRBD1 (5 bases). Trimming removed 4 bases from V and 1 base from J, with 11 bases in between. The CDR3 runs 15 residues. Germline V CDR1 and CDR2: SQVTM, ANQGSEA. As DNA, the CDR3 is TGCAGCGTTGGACCGTACAGGTCTGGGGCCAACGTCCTGACTTTC. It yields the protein CSVGPYRSGANVLTF.

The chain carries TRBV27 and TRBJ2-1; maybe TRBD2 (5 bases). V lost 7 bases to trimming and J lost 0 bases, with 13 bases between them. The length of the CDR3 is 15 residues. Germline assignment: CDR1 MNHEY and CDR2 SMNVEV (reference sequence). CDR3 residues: CASNTDSASYNEQFF. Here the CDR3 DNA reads TGTGCCAGCAACACGGACTCGGCCTCCTACAATGAGCAGTTCTTC.

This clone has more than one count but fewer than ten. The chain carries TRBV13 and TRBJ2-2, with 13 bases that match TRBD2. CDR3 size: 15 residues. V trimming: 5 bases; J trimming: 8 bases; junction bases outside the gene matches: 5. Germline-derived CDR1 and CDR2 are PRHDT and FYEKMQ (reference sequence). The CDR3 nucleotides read TGTGCCAGCAGCCCCGGGACTAGCGGGATGGGGGAGCTGTTTTTT. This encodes CASSPGTSGMGELFF.

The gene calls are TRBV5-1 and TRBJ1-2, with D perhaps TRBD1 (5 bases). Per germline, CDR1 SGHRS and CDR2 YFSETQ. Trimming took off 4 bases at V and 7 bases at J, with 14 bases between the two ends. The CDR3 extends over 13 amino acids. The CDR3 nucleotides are TGCGCCAGCAGCCCTCTCGGGGGGGGTGGCTACACCTTC. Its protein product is CASSPLGGGGYTF.

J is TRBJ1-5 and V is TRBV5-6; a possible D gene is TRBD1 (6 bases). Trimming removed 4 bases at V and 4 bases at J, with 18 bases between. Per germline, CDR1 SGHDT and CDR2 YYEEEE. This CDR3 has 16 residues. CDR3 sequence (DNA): TGTGCCAGCAGCCCTGGTTTGTGGCAGGGGAATCAGCCCCAGCATTTT. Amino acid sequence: CASSPGLWQGNQPQHF.

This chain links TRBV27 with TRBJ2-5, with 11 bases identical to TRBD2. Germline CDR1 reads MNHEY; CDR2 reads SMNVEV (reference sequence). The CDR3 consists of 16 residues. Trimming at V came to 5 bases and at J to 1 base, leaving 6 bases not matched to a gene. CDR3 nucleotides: TGTGCCAGCAGTCCAGTAGCGGGAGGGATCCAAGAGACCCAGTACTTC. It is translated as CASSPVAGGIQETQYF.

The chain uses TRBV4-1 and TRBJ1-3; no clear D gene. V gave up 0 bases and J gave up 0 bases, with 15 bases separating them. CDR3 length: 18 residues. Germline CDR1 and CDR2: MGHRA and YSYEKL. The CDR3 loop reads CASSQDLAGGDSGNTIYF. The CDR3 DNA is TGCGCCAGCAGCCAAGACCTGGCGGGCGGCGACTCTGGAAACACCATATATTTT.

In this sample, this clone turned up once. The CDR3 is CASSQWQQPNTEAFF. The CDR3 nucleotides are TGTGCCAGCAGCCAATGGCAACAGCCGAACACTGAAGCTTTCTTT. The gene calls are TRBV4-2 and TRBJ1-1; D remains unclear. From germline, CDR1 is LGHNA and CDR2 YNFKEQ. The V gene lost 2 bases and the J gene lost 1 base, with 11 bases spanning the gap. The CDR3 is 15 residues long.

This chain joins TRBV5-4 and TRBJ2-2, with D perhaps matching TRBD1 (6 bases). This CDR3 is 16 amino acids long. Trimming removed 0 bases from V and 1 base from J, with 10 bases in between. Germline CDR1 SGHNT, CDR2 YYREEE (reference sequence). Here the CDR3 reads CASSLGQAMNTGELFF. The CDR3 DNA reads TGTGCCAGCAGCTTGGGACAGGCGATGAACACCGGGGAGCTGTTTTTT.

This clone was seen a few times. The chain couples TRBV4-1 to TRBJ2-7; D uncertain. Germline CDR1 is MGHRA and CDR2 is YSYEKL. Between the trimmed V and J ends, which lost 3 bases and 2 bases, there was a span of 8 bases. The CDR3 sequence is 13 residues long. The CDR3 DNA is TGCGCCAGCAGCCAGGCCGGAGCCTACGAGCAGTACTTC. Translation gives CASSQAGAYEQYF.

The CDR3 region has the DNA TGTGCCAGTAGTATAGGGGCGGGAGTAGGGGGCAATGAGCAGTTCTTC. It codes for CASSIGAGVGGNEQFF. The rearrangement links TRBV19 to TRBJ2-1, with a possible D match to TRBD2 (7 bases). Germline CDR1 LNHDA, CDR2 SQIVND (reference sequence). V dropped 1 base and J dropped 6 bases, with 16 bases sitting between them. The CDR3 loop spans 16 amino acids. The full variable domain, with the rest looked up from reference TRBV19 and TRBJ2-1, is DGGITQSPKYLFRKEGQNVTLSCEQNLNHDAMYWYRQDPGQGLRLIYYSQIVNDFQKGDIAEGYSVSREKKESFPLTVTSAQKNPTAFYLCASSIGAGVGGNEQFFGPGTRLTVL.

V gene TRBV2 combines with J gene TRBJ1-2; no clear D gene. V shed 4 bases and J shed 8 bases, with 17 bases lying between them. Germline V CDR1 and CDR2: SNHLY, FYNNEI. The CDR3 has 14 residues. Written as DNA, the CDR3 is TGTGCCAGCAGTGGTGCAGTCCCCCTAGGAGGCTACACCTTC. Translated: CASSGAVPLGGYTF.

This chain's CDR3 is CASSLDPREGNTIYF. CDR3 DNA sequence: TGTGCCAGCAGCTTAGATCCCAGGGAAGGAAACACCATATATTTT. This chain connects TRBV11-2 to TRBJ1-3; D perhaps matches TRBD1 (5 bases). Germline V gene lookup returns CDR1 SGHAT and CDR2 FQNNGV. The CDR3 is made up of 15 amino acids. Deletions cut 0 bases from V and 4 bases from J, with 10 bases between. Filled out from reference TRBV11-2 and TRBJ1-3, the complete variable domain reads EAGVAQSPRYKIIEKRQSVAFWCNPISGHATLYWYQQILGQGPKLLIQFQNNGVVDDSQLPKDRFSAERLKGVDSTLKIQPAKLEDSAVYLCASSLDPREGNTIYFGEGSWLTVV.

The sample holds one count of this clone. CDR3 region: CASSPTGLYEQYF. The CDR3 DNA reads as TGTGCCAGCAGTCCGACAGGTCTTTACGAGCAGTACTTC. V and J are TRBV7-8 and TRBJ2-7; possible D gene TRBD1, 6 bases. Trimming pared 6 bases from V and 4 bases from J, leaving 13 bases between. Germline CDR1 and CDR2: SGHVS and FQNEAQ. This CDR3 contains 13 residues. The full variable domain, rest sourced from reference TRBV7-8 and TRBJ2-7, is GAGVSQSPRYKVAKRGQDVALRCDPISGHVSLFWYQQALGQGPEFLTYFQNEAQLDKSGLPSDRFFAERPEGSVSTLKIQRTQQEDSAVYLCASSPTGLYEQYFGPGTRLTVT.

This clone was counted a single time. For the CDR3, the DNA is TGTGCCATCCTCCGGGACACTGAAGCTTTCTTT. The encoded protein is CAILRDTEAFF. This chain uses TRBV28 with TRBJ1-1; D gene uncertain. V lost 10 bases and J lost 3, with 9 bases in between. There are 11 residues in the CDR3. Germline CDR1 reads MDHEN; CDR2 reads SYDVKM. Together with reference TRBV28 and TRBJ1-1, the CDR3 gives the full variable domain: DVKVTQSSRYLVKRTGEKVFLECVQDMDHENMFWYRQDPGLGLRLIYFSYDVKMKEKGDIPEGYSVSREKKERFSLILESASTNQTSMYLCAILRDTEAFFGQGTRLTVV.

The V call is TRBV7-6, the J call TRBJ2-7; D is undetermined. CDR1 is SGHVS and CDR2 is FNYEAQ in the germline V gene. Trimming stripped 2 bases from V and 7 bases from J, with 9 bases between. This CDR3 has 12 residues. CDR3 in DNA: TGTGCCAGCAGCTTAACGGGTGGGGAGCAGTACTTC. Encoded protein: CASSLTGGEQYF.

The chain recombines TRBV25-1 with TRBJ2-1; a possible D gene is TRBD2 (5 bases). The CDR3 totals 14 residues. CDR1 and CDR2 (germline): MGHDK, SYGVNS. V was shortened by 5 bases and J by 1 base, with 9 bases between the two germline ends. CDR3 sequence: CASSLPGSYNEQFF. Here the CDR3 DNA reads TGTGCCAGCAGTCTCCCGGGGTCCTACAATGAGCAGTTCTTC.

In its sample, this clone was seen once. The CDR3 loop is CASSLVAGGMNEQFF. CDR3 bases: TGTGCCAGCAGTTTAGTAGCGGGAGGAATGAATGAGCAGTTCTTC. This chain uses TRBV28 with TRBJ2-1, with 10 bases identical to TRBD2. This CDR3 is 15 amino acids long. Germline V gene sequence: CDR1 MDHEN, CDR2 SYDVKM. J lost 7 bases, V lost 2 bases, and 5 bases had no gene match.

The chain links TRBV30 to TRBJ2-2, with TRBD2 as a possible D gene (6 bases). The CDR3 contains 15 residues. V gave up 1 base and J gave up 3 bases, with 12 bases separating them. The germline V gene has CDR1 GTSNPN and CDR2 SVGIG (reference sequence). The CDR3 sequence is CAWSGGTGDTGELFF. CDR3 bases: TGTGCCTGGAGTGGGGGGACGGGGGACACCGGGGAGCTGTTTTTT.